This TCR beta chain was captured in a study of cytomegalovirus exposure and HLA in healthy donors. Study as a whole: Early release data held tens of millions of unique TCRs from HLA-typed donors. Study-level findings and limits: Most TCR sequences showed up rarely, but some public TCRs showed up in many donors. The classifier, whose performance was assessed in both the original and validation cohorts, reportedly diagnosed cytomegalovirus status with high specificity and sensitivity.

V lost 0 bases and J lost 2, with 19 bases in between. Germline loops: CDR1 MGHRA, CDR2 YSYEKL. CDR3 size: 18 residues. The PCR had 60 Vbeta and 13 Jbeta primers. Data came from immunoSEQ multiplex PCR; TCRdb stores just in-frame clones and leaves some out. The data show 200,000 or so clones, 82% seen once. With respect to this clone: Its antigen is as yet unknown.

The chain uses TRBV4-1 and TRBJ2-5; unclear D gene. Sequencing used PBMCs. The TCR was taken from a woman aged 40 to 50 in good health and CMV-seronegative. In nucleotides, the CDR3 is TGCGCCAGCAGCCAAGATCGTTTAGGAGTGGCCATTCAAGAGACCCAGTACTTC. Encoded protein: CASSQDRLGVAIQETQYF.